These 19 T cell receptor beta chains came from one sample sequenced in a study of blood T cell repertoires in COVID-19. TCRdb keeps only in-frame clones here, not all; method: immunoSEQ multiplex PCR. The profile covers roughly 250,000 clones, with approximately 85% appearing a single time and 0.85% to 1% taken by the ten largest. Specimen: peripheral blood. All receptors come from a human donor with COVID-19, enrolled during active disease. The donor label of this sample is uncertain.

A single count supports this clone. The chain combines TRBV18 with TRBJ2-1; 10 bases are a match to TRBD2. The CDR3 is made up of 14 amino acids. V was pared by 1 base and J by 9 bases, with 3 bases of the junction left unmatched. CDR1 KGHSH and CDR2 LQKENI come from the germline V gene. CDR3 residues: CASSPLAGGGEQFF. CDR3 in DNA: TGTGCCAGCTCACCACTAGCGGGAGGAGGTGAGCAGTTCTTC.

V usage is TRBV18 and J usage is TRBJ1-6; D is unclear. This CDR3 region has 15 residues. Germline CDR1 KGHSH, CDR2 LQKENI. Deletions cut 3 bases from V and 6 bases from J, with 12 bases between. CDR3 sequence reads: CASSPLEAPNSPLHF. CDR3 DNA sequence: TGTGCCAGCTCACCTCTGGAGGCGCCTAATTCACCCCTCCACTTT. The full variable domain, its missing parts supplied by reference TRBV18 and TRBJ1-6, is NAGVMQNPRHLVRRRGQEARLRCSPMKGHSHVYWYRQLPEEGLKFMVYLQKENIIDESGMPKERFSAEFPKEGPSILRIQQVVRGDSAAYFCASSPLEAPNSPLHFGNGTRLTVT.

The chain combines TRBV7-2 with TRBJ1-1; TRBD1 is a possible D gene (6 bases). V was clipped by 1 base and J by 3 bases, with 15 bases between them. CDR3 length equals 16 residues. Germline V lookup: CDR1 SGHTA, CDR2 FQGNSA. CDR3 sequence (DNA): TGTGCCAGCAGCTTAGTGGCAGGGGTAAGGGACACTGAAGCTTTCTTT. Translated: CASSLVAGVRDTEAFF.

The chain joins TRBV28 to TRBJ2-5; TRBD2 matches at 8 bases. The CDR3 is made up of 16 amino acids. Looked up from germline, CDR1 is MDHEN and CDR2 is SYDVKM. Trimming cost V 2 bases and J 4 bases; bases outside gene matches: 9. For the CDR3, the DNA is TGTGCCAGCAGTTTACGTGGGACGGGGGGGACAGAGACCCAGTACTTC. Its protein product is CASSLRGTGGTETQYF.

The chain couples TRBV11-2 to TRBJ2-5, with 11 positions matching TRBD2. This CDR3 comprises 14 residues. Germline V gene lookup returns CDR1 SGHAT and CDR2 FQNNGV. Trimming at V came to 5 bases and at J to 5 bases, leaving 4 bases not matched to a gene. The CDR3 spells CASSRTSGSETQYF. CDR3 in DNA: TGTGCCAGCAGCAGAACTAGCGGGAGTGAGACCCAGTACTTC.

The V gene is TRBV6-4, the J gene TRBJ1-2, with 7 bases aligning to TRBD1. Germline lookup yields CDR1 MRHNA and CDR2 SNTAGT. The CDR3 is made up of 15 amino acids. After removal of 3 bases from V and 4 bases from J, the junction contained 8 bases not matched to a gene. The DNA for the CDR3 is TGTGCCAGCAGTGAAGTGGGACAGCCCTTCTATGGCTACACCTTC. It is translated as CASSEVGQPFYGYTF.

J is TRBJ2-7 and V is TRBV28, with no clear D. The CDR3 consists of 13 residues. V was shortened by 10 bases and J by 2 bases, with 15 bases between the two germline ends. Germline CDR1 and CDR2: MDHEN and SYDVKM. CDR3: CATTNSLPYEQYF. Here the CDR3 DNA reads TGTGCCACCACCAATTCCCTACCCTACGAGCAGTACTTC.

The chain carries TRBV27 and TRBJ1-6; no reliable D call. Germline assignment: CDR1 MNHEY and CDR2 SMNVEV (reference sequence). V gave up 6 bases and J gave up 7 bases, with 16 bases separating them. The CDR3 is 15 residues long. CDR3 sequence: CASSGPPRGNSPLHF. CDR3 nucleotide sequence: TGTGCCAGCAGCGGACCGCCTCGCGGGAATTCACCCCTCCACTTT.

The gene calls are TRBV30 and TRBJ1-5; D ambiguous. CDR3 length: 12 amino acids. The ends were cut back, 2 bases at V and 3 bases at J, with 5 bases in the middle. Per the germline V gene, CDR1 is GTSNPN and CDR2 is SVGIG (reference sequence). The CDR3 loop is CAWSPNNQPQHF. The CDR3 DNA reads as TGTGCCTGGAGTCCAAACAATCAGCCCCAGCATTTT.

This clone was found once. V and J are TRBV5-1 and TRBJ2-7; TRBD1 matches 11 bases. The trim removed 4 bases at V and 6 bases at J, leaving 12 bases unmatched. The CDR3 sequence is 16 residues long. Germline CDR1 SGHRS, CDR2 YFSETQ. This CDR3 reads CASSPFPGQGDFEQYF. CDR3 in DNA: TGCGCCAGCAGCCCCTTTCCGGGACAGGGGGATTTCGAGCAGTACTTC.

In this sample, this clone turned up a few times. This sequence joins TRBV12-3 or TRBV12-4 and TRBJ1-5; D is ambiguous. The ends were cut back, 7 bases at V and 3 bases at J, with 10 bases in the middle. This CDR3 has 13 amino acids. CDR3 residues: CASTSGYNQPQHF. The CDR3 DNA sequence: TGTGCCAGCACCTCGGGGTACAATCAGCCCCAGCATTTT.

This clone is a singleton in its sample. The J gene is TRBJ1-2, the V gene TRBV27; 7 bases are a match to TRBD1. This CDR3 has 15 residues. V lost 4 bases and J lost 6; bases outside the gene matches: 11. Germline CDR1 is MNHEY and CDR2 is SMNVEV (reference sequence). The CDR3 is CASSSRFWGTDGYTF. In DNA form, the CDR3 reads TGTGCCAGCAGTTCTCGGTTTTGGGGGACAGATGGCTACACCTTC.

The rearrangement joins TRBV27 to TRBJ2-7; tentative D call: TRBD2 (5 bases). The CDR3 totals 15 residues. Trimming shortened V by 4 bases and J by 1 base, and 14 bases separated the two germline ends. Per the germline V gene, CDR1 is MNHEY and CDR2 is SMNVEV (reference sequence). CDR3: CASSWRQLGSYEQYF. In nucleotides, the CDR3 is TGTGCCAGCAGTTGGAGGCAGTTAGGATCCTACGAGCAGTACTTC.

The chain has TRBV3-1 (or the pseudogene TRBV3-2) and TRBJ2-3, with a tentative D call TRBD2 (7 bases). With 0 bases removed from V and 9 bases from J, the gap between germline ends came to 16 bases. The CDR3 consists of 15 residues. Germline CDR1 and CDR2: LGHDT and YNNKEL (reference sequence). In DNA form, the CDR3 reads TGTGCCAGCAGCCAAGATGCCAGCGGGACATCAACGCAGTATTTT. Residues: CASSQDASGTSTQYF.

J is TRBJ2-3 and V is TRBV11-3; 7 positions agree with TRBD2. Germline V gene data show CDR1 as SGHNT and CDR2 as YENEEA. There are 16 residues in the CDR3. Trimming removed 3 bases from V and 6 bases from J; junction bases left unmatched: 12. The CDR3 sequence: CASSFSAGVGGDTQYF. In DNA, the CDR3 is TGTGCCAGCAGCTTTTCGGCGGGAGTCGGGGGGGATACGCAGTATTTT.

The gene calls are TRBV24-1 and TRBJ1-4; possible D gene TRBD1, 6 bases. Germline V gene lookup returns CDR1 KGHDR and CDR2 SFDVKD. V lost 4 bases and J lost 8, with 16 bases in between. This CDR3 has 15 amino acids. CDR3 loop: CATSDPGAGGEKLFF. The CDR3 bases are TGTGCCACCAGTGACCCAGGGGCCGGGGGGGAAAAACTGTTTTTT.

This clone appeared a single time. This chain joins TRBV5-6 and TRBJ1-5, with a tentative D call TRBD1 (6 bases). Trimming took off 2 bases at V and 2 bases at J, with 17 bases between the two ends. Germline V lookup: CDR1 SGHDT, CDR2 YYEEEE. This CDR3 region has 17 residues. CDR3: CASSFFRDTVRNQPQHF. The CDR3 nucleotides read TGTGCCAGCAGCTTTTTCCGGGACACAGTTCGCAATCAGCCCCAGCATTTT.

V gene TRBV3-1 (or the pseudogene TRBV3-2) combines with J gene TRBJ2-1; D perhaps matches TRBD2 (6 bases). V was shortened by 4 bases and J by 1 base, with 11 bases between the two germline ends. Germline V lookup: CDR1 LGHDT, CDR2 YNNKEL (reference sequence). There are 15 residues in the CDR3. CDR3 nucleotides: TGTGCCAGCAGCCGAGTCGCGGGATCCTACAATGAGCAGTTCTTC. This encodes CASSRVAGSYNEQFF.

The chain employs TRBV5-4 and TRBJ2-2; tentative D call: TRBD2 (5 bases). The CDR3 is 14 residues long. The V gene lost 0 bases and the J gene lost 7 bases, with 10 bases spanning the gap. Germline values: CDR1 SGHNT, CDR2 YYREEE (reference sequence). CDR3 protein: CASSLVGVGGELFF. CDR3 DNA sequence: TGTGCCAGCAGCTTGGTCGGGGTGGGCGGGGAGCTGTTTTTT.